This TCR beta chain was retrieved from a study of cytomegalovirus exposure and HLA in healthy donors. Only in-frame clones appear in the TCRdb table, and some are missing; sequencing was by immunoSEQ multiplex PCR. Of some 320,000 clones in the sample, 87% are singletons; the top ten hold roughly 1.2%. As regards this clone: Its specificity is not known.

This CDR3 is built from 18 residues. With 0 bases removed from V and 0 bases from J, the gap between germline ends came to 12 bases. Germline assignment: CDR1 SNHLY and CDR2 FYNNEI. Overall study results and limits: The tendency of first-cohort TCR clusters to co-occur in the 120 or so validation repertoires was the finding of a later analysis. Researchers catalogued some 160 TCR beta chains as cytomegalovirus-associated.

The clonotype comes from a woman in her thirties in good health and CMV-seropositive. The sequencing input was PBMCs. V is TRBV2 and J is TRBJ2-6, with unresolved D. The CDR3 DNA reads TGTGCCAGCAGTGAAGCGATGCTCCGGAGCTCTGGGGCCAACGTCCTGACTTTC. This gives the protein CASSEAMLRSSGANVLTF. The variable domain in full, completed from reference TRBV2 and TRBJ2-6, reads EPEVTQTPSHQVTQMGQEVILRCVPISNHLYFYWYRQILGQKVEFLVSFYNNEISEKSEIFDDQFSVERPDGSNFTLKIRSTKLEDSAMYFCASSEAMLRSSGANVLTFGAGSRLTVL.